This T cell receptor beta chain was captured in a study of blood T cell repertoires in COVID-19. Study information: Samples representing acute and convalescent COVID-19 were sourced from the United States, Italy and Spain. PBMCs, B-cell-depleted T cells, or T cells were the source of the cDNA or gDNA that made up the material.

This CDR3 contains 15 residues. CDR1 and CDR2 from the germline V gene are LNHDA and SQIVND (reference sequence). Germline trimming cut 5 bases from V and 4 bases from J; bases unmatched to any gene: 5. Per the original data handling: Reference gene primer amplification gave estimated nucleated cell counts. Libraries were prepared by immunoSEQ multiplex PCR; TCRdb keeps only in-frame clonotypes and omits some of them. V and J calls and clone size are as listed in that table; D and trimming were resolved from the DNA. The sample carries over 200,000 clones, about 90% recorded once. The sequence derives from a woman aged 60-70 years with acute or convalescent COVID-19. The rearrangement uses TRBV19 and TRBJ2-1; TRBD2 agrees at 10 bases. The specimen was peripheral blood. The CDR3 nucleotides read TGTGCCAGTAGTCCTAGCGGGGGTGGTTACAATGAGCAGTTCTTC. Translation: CASSPSGGGYNEQFF.